Below, 28 T cell receptor beta chains from the same sample are listed, as sequenced in a study of blood T cell repertoires in COVID-19. Profiled with immunoSEQ multiplex PCR; TCRdb holds only in-frame clones, not every one. Among some 130,000 clones listed, 86% were seen once. Material for sequencing was PBMCs or T cells enriched from blood (not recorded which). All receptors come from a woman in her 50s who had recovered from COVID-19.

V is TRBV7-2 and J is TRBJ2-1; D may be TRBD1 (5 bases). The CDR3 contains 14 residues. Deletions cut 0 bases from V and 8 bases from J, with 11 bases between. CDR1 is SGHTA, CDR2 FQGNSA, per germline. CDR3 nucleotide sequence: TGTGCCAGCAGCTTAGCGCAGGGTACCGATGAGCAGTTCTTC. This codes for CASSLAQGTDEQFF.

The gene calls are TRBV10-2 and TRBJ1-6, with TRBD1 matching over 7 bases. Germline lookup yields CDR1 WSHSY and CDR2 SAAADI. V lost 6 bases and J lost 3; bases outside the gene matches: 11. CDR3 length: 17 residues. CDR3 amino acids: CASSREQGTVYNSPLHF. Here the CDR3 DNA reads TGCGCCAGCAGCCGGGAACAGGGGACGGTCTATAATTCACCCCTCCACTTT.

This rearrangement joins TRBV7-8 to TRBJ1-1, with no clear D. Trimming took 4 bases from V and 0 from J, leaving 9 bases between them. This CDR3 is built from 14 residues. The germline V gene has CDR1 SGHVS and CDR2 FQNEAQ. As DNA, the CDR3 is TGTGCCAGCAGCTACGAACAGTTGAACACTGAAGCTTTCTTT. It is translated as CASSYEQLNTEAFF.

The rearrangement joins TRBV5-4 to TRBJ1-2; D is perhaps TRBD1 (6 bases). V lost 0 bases and J 7 bases, leaving 10 bases between the germline ends. Per germline, CDR1 SGHNT and CDR2 YYREEE (reference sequence). CDR3 length: 13 residues. This CDR3 is CASSLAGAGGYTF. The CDR3 coding sequence is TGTGCCAGCAGCTTGGCAGGGGCGGGTGGCTACACCTTC.

This rearrangement joins TRBV4-1 to TRBJ2-5, with 7 bases aligning to TRBD2. The CDR3 has 17 amino acids. CDR1 is MGHRA and CDR2 is YSYEKL in the germline V gene. J was trimmed by 2 bases and V by 2 bases; bases with no gene match: 11. The CDR3 DNA reads TGCGCCAGCAGCCAAAGGTCTGGGGCTAGCGGACAAGAGACCCAGTACTTC. It codes for CASSQRSGASGQETQYF.

The J gene is TRBJ1-1, the V gene TRBV10-2, with TRBD1 as a possible D gene (5 bases). CDR3 length: 14 residues. With 8 bases removed from V and 1 base from J, the gap between germline ends came to 14 bases. Germline V gene data show CDR1 as WSHSY and CDR2 as SAAADI. The CDR3 region has the DNA TGCGCCAGCGCTGTCGACGGGGGGAACACTGAAGCTTTCTTT. Protein: CASAVDGGNTEAFF.

The gene calls are TRBV13 and TRBJ2-1; 12 bases fit TRBD1. This CDR3 region has 16 residues. In germline, CDR1 is PRHDT, CDR2 FYEKMQ (reference sequence). Losses at the gene ends were 5 bases for V and 7 bases for J; bases not matched to a gene: 9. The CDR3 DNA reads TGTGCCAGCAGCCTCGGAGGGACAGGGGGCAGGAATGAGCAGTTCTTC. Translation gives CASSLGGTGGRNEQFF.

This clone was found once. The chain employs TRBV25-1 and TRBJ1-1; 7 bases are a match to TRBD1. Per the germline V gene, CDR1 is MGHDK and CDR2 is SYGVNS. The CDR3 consists of 15 residues. V was pared by 1 base and J by 7 bases, with 9 bases of the junction left unmatched. For the CDR3, the DNA is TGTGCCAGCAGTGAATCGTACAGGGGAACCCTTGAAGCTTTCTTT. Translation: CASSESYRGTLEAFF.

This clone was detected once. The chain joins TRBV7-8 to TRBJ2-7; 8 nucleotides align to TRBD1. The germline gives CDR1 SGHVS, CDR2 FQNEAQ. Unmatched junction bases numbered 6, after V lost 1 base and J lost 1 base. The CDR3 is 16 residues long. CDR3 sequence reads: CASSLEQGASSYEQYF. Here the CDR3 DNA reads TGTGCCAGCAGCTTAGAGCAGGGGGCGTCATCCTACGAGCAGTACTTC.

This sequence joins TRBV4-1 and TRBJ1-2; TRBD1 aligns across 9 bases. The CDR3 is 16 amino acids. The junction had 9 bases not matched to a gene; V was cut back by 3 bases and J by 4 bases. Germline CDR1 and CDR2: MGHRA and YSYEKL. The DNA of the CDR3 is TGCGCCAGCAGCCAGCTGGGACAGGGATCGGTCTATGGCTACACCTTC. Its translation is CASSQLGQGSVYGYTF.

This chain joins TRBV5-1 and TRBJ1-4; TRBD1 matches 8 bases. CDR1 and CDR2 (germline): SGHRS, YFSETQ. The CDR3 extends over 15 amino acids. Trimming cost V 3 bases and J 8 bases; bases outside gene matches: 9. CDR3 bases: TGCGCCAGCAGCTGGGGGACAGGCGGCGGGGAAAAACTGTTTTTT. Translated: CASSWGTGGGEKLFF.

The J gene is TRBJ2-3, the V gene TRBV7-8; 11 positions agree with TRBD2. This CDR3 spans 16 amino acids. CDR1 SGHVS and CDR2 FQNEAQ come from the germline V gene. Trimming took 5 bases from V and 2 from J; bases not matched to a gene: 6. The DNA for the CDR3 is TGTGCCAGCAGCGCGTGGACTAGCGGGCCCACAGATACGCAGTATTTT. It encodes CASSAWTSGPTDTQYF.

This clone was picked up one time. The V and J genes are TRBV2 and TRBJ1-5, with D unresolved. The ends were cut back, 2 bases at V and 0 bases at J, with 8 bases in the middle. The CDR3 spans 15 residues. Germline values: CDR1 SNHLY, CDR2 FYNNEI. CDR3 sequence: CASSETRVSNQPQHF. Written as DNA, the CDR3 is TGTGCCAGCAGTGAAACCCGGGTTAGCAATCAGCCCCAGCATTTT.

The V gene is TRBV6-5, the J gene TRBJ1-1; TRBD1 agrees at 9 bases. Unmatched junction bases numbered 10, after V lost 6 bases and J lost 5 bases. Germline CDR1 is MNHEY and CDR2 is SVGAGI. The CDR3 has 15 residues. The CDR3 loop is CASSHGDRVGTEAFF. CDR3 DNA sequence: TGTGCCAGCAGCCACGGGGACAGGGTGGGAACTGAAGCTTTCTTT.

This clone has just one count. This chain connects TRBV3-1 (or the pseudogene TRBV3-2) to TRBJ1-2; D is possibly TRBD1 (5 bases). V was clipped by 3 bases and J by 2 bases, with 13 bases between them. The CDR3 loop spans 15 amino acids. The germline CDR1 and CDR2 sequences are LGHDT and YNNKEL (reference sequence). The CDR3 DNA sequence: TGTGCCAGCAGCCAGCGGCGCGACAGAAACTATGGCTACACCTTC. It specifies CASSQRRDRNYGYTF.

The gene calls are TRBV2 and TRBJ1-1; 8 nucleotides agree with TRBD1. The germline CDR1 and CDR2 sequences are SNHLY and FYNNEI. This CDR3 spans 13 amino acids. The V and J ends lost 9 bases and 1 base, in that order; junction bases with no gene match: 4. The CDR3 nucleotides read TGTGCCAGGCGGACAGGGTCGAACACTGAAGCTTTCTTT. It specifies CARRTGSNTEAFF.

V gene TRBV5-6 combines with J gene TRBJ1-2; 8 bases are a match to TRBD1. The CDR3 loop spans 15 amino acids. Germline CDR1 reads SGHDT; CDR2 reads YYEEEE. The V gene end was trimmed by 3 bases and the J gene end by 3 bases; junction bases not matched to a gene: 7. In DNA form, the CDR3 reads TGTGCCAGCAGCTACCAACCGGGACAGGACTATGGCTACACCTTC. Amino acids: CASSYQPGQDYGYTF.

The chain recombines TRBV13 with TRBJ1-1; D perhaps matches TRBD1 (6 bases). Trimming shortened V by 1 base and J by 0 bases, and 9 bases separated the two germline ends. Germline CDR1 PRHDT, CDR2 FYEKMQ (reference sequence). This CDR3 comprises 15 residues. The CDR3 region is CASSLDGGMNTEAFF. CDR3 DNA sequence: TGTGCCAGCAGCTTAGATGGGGGCATGAACACTGAAGCTTTCTTT.

This clone was found a few times. The rearrangement uses TRBV5-8 and TRBJ1-5; D possibly corresponds to TRBD1 (5 bases). Between the trimmed V and J ends, which lost 4 bases and 7 bases, there was a span of 24 bases. CDR1 and CDR2 from the germline V gene are SGHTS and YDEGEE. The CDR3 has 17 amino acids. The CDR3 loop reads CASSPWGAGLLGQPQHF. The CDR3 nucleotides read TGTGCCAGCAGCCCCTGGGGTGCAGGGCTGTTGGGCCAGCCCCAGCATTTT.

Comments on this clone: Additional DNA sequences in this sample encode the identical CDR3. This chain uses TRBV19 with TRBJ1-2; 7 bases align to TRBD1. Germline assignment: CDR1 LNHDA and CDR2 SQIVND (reference sequence). V was clipped by 5 bases and J by 2 bases; unmatched bases: 8. The CDR3 runs 15 residues. The CDR3 spells CASSPPTGENYGYTF. In DNA, the CDR3 is TGTGCCAGTAGTCCCCCCACAGGGGAGAACTATGGCTACACCTTC.

J is TRBJ2-4 and V is TRBV2; tentative D call: TRBD2 (6 bases). The germline CDR1 and CDR2 sequences are SNHLY and FYNNEI. The ends were cut back, 7 bases at V and 0 bases at J, with 22 bases in the middle. This CDR3 comprises 18 residues. CDR3 amino acids: CASISQAGLRTAKNIQYF. CDR3 sequence (DNA): TGTGCCAGCATCTCGCAGGCGGGGTTGAGGACAGCCAAAAACATTCAGTACTTC.

V and J are TRBV4-3 and TRBJ2-1; TRBD2 aligns across 11 bases. Germline values: CDR1 LGHNA, CDR2 YSLEER. V lost 0 bases, J lost 5 bases, and 3 bases stayed unmatched. CDR3 length equals 16 residues. CDR3 in amino acids: CASSQELAGGNNEQFF. The CDR3 DNA follows: TGCGCCAGCAGCCAAGAGTTAGCGGGGGGGAACAATGAGCAGTTCTTC.

The chain couples TRBV29-1 to TRBJ1-2; no clear D gene. Germline-derived CDR1 and CDR2 are SQVTM and ANQGSEA. The CDR3 extends over 12 amino acids. V was cut by 1 base and J by 1 base, with 4 bases left in between. CDR3 sequence reads: CSVEASNYGYTF. The CDR3 DNA reads TGCAGCGTTGAAGCCAGTAACTATGGCTACACCTTC.

This chain joins TRBV5-4 and TRBJ2-5, with D maybe TRBD1 (6 bases). CDR3 size: 14 residues. Germline CDR1 and CDR2: SGHNT and YYREEE (reference sequence). With 2 bases removed from V and 0 bases from J, the gap between germline ends came to 8 bases. The CDR3 DNA is TGTGCCAGCAGCTTCGGACAGAACCAAGAGACCCAGTACTTC. Its protein is CASSFGQNQETQYF.

The rearrangement links TRBV6-5 to TRBJ1-2; 8 bases are a match to TRBD1. This CDR3 is 13 amino acids long. The J segment lost 7 bases and the V segment lost 6 bases, leaving 7 bases of the junction unmatched. CDR1 MNHEY and CDR2 SVGAGI come from the germline V gene. The CDR3 region is CASRSDRARGYTF. Written as DNA, the CDR3 is TGTGCCAGCAGGTCGGACAGGGCCCGTGGCTACACCTTC.

This clone was observed once. The J gene is TRBJ1-3, the V gene TRBV7-9; 7 nucleotides match TRBD1. The CDR3 runs 16 residues. The V gene end was trimmed by 7 bases and the J gene end by 4 bases; junction bases not matched to a gene: 13. Germline assignment: CDR1 SEHNR and CDR2 FQNEAQ (reference sequence). The CDR3 nucleotides read TGTGCCAGCACCCTGGTGGCAGGGGGAGGCGGAAACACCATATATTTT. Protein sequence: CASTLVAGGGGNTIYF.

The CDR3 nucleotides are TGTGCCAGCTCCCCCGGGACAGCATATAGCAATCAGCCCCAGCATTTT. Its protein is CASSPGTAYSNQPQHF. The chain employs TRBV18 and TRBJ1-5; 7 bases agree with TRBD1. Looked up from germline, CDR1 is KGHSH and CDR2 is LQKENI. This CDR3 is 16 amino acids long. The V segment lost 6 bases and the J segment 0 bases; nucleotides outside the gene matches: 8.

The gene calls are TRBV10-2 and TRBJ2-6, with D uncertain. The CDR3 covers 15 residues. Deletions cut 2 bases from V and 4 bases from J, with 9 bases between. Germline V gives CDR1 WSHSY, CDR2 SAAADI. As DNA, the CDR3 is TGCGCCAGCAGTGAGGGGCGTACCGGGGCCAACGTCCTGACTTTC. As protein: CASSEGRTGANVLTF.